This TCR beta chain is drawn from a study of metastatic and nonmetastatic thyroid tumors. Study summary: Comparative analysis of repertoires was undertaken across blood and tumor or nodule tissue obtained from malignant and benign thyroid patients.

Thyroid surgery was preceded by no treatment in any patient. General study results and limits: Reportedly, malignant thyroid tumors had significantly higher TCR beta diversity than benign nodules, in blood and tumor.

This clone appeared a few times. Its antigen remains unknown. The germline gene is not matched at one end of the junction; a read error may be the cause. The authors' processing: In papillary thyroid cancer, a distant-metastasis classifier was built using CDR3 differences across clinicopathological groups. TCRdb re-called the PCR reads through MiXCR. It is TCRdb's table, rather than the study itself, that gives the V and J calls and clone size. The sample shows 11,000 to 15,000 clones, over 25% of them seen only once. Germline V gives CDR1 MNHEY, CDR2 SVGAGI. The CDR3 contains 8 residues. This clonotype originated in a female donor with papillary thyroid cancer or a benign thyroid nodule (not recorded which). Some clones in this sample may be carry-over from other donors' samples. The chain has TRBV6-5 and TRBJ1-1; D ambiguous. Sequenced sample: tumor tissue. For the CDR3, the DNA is TGTGCCAGCAGATACCCTCAATTT. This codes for CASRYPQF.